This T cell receptor (beta chain) appears in the sequencing data of a study of a mutant IDH1 vaccine in newly diagnosed glioma. For the study at large: Vaccine administration was initiated 4-6 weeks following radiotherapy alone, or with temozolomide cycles.

The CDR3 loop spans 16 amino acids. V dropped 0 bases and J dropped 3 bases, with 14 bases sitting between them. The germline gives CDR1 MNHEY, CDR2 SMNVEV (reference sequence). Stated time point: week 11, during vaccination. The content of each vaccine dose was 300 ug of mutant IDH1 20-mer peptide, and topical imiquimod accompanied it. A remark on this clone: Its antigen is still unknown.

Sequencing was performed with immunoSEQ multiplex PCR; in TCRdb, only in-frame clones are kept and a portion is missing. Of 45,000 to 60,000 clones listed, roughly 91% were seen once; the top ten hold around 2.5%. The source of this sequence is a man aged 50-60 years with glioma. The gene calls are TRBV27 and TRBJ1-1; maybe TRBD1 (6 bases). The sample here was PBMCs, taken from a glioma patient whose treatment included an IDH1 peptide vaccine. The CDR3 coding sequence is TGTGCCAGCAGTTTATCCCAGGGGTCGGCGGACACTGAAGCTTTCTTT. It translates to CASSLSQGSADTEAFF.